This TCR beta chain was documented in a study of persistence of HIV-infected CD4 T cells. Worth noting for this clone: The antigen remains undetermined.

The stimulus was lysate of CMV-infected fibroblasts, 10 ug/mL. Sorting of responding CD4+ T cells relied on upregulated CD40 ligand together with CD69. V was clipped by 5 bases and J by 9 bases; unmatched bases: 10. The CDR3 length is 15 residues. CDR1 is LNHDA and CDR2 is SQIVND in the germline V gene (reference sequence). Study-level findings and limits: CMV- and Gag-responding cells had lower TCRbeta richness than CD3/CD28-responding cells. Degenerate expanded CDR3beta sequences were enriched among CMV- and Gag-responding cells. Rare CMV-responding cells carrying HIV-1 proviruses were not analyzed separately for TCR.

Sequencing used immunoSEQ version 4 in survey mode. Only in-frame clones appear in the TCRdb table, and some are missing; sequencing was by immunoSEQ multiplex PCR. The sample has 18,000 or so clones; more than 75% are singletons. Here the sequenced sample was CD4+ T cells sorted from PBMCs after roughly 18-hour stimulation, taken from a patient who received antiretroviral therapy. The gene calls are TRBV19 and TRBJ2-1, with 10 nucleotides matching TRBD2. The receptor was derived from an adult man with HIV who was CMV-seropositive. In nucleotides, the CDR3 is TGTGCCAGTAGTCGAGCGGGGGGGCCTCAGGGTGAGCAGTTCTTC. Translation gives CASSRAGGPQGEQFF.